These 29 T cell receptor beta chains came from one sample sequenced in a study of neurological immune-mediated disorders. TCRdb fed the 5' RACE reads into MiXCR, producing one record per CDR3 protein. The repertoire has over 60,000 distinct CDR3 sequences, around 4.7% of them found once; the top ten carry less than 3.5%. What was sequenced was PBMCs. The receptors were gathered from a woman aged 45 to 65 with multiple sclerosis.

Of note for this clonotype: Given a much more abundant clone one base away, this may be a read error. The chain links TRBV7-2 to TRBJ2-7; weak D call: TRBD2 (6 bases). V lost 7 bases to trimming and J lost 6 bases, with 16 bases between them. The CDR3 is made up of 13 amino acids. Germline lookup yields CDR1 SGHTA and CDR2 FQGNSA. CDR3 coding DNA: TGTGCCAGCAACCCCCGCCAGGAGGGCGAGCAGTACTTC. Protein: CASNPRQEGEQYF.

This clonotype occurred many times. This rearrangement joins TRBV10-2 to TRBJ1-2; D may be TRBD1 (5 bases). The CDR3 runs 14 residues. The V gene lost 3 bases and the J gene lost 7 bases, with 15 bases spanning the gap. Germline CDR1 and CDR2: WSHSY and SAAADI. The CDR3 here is CASSEALRVAGYTF. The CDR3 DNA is TGCGCCAGCAGTGAAGCCCTCAGGGTTGCTGGCTACACCTTC.

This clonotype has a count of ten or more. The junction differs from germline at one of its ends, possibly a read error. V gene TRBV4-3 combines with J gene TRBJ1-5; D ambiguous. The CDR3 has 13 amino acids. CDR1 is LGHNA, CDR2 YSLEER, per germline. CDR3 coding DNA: TGCGCCAGCAGCCCACAAGCCGATCAGCCCCAGAATTTT. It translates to CASSPQADQPQNF.

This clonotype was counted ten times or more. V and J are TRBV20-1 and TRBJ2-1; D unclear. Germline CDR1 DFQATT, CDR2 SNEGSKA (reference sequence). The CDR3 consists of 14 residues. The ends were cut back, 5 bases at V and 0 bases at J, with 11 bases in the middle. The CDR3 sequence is CSAHTDLSYNEQFF. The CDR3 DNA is TGCAGTGCTCATACGGATCTCTCCTACAATGAGCAGTTCTTC.

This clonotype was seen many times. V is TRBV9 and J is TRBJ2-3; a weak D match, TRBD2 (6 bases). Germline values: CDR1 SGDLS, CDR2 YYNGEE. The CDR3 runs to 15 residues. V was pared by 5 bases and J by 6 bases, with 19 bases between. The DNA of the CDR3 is TGTGCCAGCAGATTAGGGGCGGGATCGGGGGATACGCAGTATTTT. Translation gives CASRLGAGSGDTQYF.

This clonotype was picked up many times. The CDR3 region is CASSQDRGTQFF. The CDR3 region has the DNA TGTGCCAGCAGCCAAGACAGGGGGACGCAGTTCTTC. The chain uses TRBV3-1 and TRBJ2-1; 7 bases align to TRBD1. Losses at the gene ends were 0 bases for V and 12 bases for J; bases not matched to a gene: 2. Per the germline V gene, CDR1 is LGHDT and CDR2 is YNNKEL (reference sequence). The CDR3 length is 12 residues.

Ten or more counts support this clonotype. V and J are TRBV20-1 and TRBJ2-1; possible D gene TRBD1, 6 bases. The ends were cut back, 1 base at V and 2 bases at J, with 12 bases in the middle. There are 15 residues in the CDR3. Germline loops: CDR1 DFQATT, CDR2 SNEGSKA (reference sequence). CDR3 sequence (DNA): TGCAGTGCTAGAGTAGGTACAGGGACCTACAATGAGCAGTTCTTC. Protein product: CSARVGTGTYNEQFF.

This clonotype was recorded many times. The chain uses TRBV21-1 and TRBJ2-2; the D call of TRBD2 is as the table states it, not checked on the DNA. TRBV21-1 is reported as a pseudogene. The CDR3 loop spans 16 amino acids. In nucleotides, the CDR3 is TGTGCCAGCACCACAGGGGTAGCGGGGGAAACCGGGGAGCTGTTTTTT. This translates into CASTTGVAGETGELFF.

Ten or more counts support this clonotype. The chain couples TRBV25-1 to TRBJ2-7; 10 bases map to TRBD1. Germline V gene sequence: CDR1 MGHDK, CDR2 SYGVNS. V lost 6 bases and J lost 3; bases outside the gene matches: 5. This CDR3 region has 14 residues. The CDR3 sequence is CASSRQGAYYEQYF. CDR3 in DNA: TGTGCCAGCAGCAGACAGGGGGCGTACTACGAGCAGTACTTC.

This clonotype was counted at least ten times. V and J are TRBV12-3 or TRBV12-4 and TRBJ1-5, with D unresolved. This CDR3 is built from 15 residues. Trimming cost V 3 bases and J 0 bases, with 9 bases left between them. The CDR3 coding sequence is TGTGCCAGCAGTTTTCAGCAGGCTAGCAATCAGCCCCAGCATTTT. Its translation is CASSFQQASNQPQHF.

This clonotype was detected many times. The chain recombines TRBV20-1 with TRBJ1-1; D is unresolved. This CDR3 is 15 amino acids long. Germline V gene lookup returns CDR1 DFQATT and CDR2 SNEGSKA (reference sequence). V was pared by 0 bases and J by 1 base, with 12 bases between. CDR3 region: CSARDVEGRNTEAFF. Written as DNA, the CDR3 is TGCAGTGCTAGAGATGTGGAGGGCAGGAACACTGAAGCTTTCTTT.

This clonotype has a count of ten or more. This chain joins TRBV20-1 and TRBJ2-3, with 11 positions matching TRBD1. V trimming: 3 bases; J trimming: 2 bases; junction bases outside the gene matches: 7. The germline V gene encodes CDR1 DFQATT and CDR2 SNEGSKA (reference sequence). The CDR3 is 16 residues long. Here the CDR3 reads CSASQRTGGFTDTQYF. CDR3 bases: TGCAGTGCTAGCCAAAGGACAGGGGGCTTCACAGATACGCAGTATTTT.

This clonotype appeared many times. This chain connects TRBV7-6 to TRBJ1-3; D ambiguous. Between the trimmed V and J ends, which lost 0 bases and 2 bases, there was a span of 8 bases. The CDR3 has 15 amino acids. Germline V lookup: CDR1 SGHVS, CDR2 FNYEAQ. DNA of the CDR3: TGTGCCAGCAGCTTAGCGATAGGGCCTGGAAACACCATATATTTT. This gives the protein CASSLAIGPGNTIYF.

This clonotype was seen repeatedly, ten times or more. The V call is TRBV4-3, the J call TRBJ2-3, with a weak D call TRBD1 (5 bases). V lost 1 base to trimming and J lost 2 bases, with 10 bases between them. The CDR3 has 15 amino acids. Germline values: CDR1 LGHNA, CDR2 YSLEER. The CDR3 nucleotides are TGCGCCAGCAGCCAAGCAGACAGAACCACAGATACGCAGTATTTT. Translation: CASSQADRTTDTQYF.

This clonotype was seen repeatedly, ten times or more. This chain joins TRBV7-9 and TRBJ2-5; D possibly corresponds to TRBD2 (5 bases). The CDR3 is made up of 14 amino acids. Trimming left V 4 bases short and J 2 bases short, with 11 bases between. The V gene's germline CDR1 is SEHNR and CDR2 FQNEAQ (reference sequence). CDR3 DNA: TGTGCCAGCAGCTCCGGAACGGGGCAAGAGACCCAGTACTTC. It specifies CASSSGTGQETQYF.

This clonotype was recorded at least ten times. DNA of the CDR3: TGTGCCAGCAGCCATTTGGACAGGGAAAACACCATATATTTT. Amino acids: CASSHLDRENTIYF. The genes are TRBV3-1 and TRBJ1-3; 8 nucleotides agree with TRBD1. This CDR3 is built from 14 residues. Trimming took 3 bases from V and 6 from J; bases not matched to a gene: 4. Germline loops: CDR1 LGHDT, CDR2 YNNKEL (reference sequence).

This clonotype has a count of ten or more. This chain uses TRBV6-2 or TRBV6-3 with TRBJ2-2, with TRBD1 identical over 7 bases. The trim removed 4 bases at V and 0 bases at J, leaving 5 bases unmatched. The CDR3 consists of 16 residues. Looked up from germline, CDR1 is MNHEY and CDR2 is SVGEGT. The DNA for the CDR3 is TGTGCCAGCAGTTTCCTGACAGGGACGAACACCGGGGAGCTGTTTTTT. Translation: CASSFLTGTNTGELFF.

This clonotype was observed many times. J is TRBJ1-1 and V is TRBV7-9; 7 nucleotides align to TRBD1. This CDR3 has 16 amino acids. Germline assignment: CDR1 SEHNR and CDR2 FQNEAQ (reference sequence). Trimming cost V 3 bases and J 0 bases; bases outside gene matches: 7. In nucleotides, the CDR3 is TGTGCCAGCAGCTTTCGACAGGGAGGAATGAACACTGAAGCTTTCTTT. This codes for CASSFRQGGMNTEAFF.

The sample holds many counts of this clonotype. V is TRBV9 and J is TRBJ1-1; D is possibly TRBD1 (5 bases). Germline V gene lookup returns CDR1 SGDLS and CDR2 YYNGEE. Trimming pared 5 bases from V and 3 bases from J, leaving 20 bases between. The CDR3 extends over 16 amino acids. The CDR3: CASSRRGGKADTEAFF. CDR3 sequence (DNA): TGTGCCAGCAGTCGGCGGGGGGGAAAGGCGGACACTGAAGCTTTCTTT.

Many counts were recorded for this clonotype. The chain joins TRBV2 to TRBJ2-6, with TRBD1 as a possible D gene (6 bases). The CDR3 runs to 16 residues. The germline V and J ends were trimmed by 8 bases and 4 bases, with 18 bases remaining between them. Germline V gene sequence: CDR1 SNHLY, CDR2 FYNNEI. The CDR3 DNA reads TGTGCCAGCGGGGGCCCCCTTCAGCCCGGGGCCAACGTCCTGACTTTC. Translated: CASGGPLQPGANVLTF.

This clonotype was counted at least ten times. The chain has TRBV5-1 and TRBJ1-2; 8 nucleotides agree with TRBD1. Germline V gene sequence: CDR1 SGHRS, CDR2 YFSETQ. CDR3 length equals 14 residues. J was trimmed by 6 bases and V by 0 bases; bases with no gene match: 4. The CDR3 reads CASSLEQGENGYTF. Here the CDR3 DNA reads TGCGCCAGCAGCTTGGAACAGGGGGAGAATGGCTACACCTTC.

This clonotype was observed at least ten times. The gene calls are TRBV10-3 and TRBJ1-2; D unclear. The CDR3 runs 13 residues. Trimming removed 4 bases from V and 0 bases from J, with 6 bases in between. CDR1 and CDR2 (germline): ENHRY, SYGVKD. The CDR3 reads CAISVLANYGYTF. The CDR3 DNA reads TGTGCCATCAGTGTTTTGGCTAACTATGGCTACACCTTC.

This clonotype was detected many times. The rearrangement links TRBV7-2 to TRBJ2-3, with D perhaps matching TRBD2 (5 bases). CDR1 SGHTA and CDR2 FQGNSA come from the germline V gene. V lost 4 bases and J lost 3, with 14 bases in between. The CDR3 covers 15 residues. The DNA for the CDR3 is TGTGCCAGCAGCTCCCGGGAAGGGCTGACAGATACGCAGTATTTT. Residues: CASSSREGLTDTQYF.

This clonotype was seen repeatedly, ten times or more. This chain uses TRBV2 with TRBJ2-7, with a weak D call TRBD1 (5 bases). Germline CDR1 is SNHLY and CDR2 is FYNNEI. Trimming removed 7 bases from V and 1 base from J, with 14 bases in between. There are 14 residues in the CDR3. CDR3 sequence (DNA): TGTGCCAGCACCCCAGGGTTTGATTCCTACGAGCAGTACTTC. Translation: CASTPGFDSYEQYF. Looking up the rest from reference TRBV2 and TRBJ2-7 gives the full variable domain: EPEVTQTPSHQVTQMGQEVILRCVPISNHLYFYWYRQILGQKVEFLVSFYNNEISEKSEIFDDQFSVERPDGSNFTLKIRSTKLEDSAMYFCASTPGFDSYEQYFGPGTRLTVT.

CDR3 sequence reads: CASSLGFGSTDTQYF. The CDR3 DNA sequence: TGTGCCAGCAGCTTAGGGTTCGGGAGCACAGATACGCAGTATTTT. This chain joins TRBV7-2 and TRBJ2-3; no definite D call. The CDR3 is 15 amino acids. Trimming took off 1 base at V and 0 bases at J, with 8 bases between the two ends. Germline values: CDR1 SGHTA, CDR2 FQGNSA.

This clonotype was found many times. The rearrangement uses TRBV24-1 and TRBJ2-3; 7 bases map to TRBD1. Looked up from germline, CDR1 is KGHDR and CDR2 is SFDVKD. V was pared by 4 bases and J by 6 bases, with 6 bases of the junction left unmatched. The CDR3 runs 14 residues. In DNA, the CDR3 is TGTGCCACCAGTGACCCGACAGGGTCGGATACGCAGTATTTT. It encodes CATSDPTGSDTQYF.

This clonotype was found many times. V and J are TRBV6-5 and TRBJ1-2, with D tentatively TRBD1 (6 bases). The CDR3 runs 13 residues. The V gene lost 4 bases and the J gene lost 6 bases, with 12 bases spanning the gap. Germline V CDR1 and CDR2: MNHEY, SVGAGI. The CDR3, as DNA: TGTGCCAGCAGTTTGTCACGGACAGATGGCTACACCTTC. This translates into CASSLSRTDGYTF.

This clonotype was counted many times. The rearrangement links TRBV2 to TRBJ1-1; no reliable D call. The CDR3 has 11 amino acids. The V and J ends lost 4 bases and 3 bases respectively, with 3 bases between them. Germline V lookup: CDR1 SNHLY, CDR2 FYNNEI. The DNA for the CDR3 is TGTGCCAGCAGTGCTGACACTGAAGCTTTCTTT. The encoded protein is CASSADTEAFF. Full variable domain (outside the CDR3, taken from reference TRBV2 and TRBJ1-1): EPEVTQTPSHQVTQMGQEVILRCVPISNHLYFYWYRQILGQKVEFLVSFYNNEISEKSEIFDDQFSVERPDGSNFTLKIRSTKLEDSAMYFCASSADTEAFFGQGTRLTVV.

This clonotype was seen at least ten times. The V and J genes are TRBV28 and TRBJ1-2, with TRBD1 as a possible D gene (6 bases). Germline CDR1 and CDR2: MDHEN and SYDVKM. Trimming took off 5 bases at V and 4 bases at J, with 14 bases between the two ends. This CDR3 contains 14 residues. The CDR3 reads CASSPSQGIYGYTF. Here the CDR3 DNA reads TGTGCCAGCAGTCCCTCTCAGGGGATCTATGGCTACACCTTC.